This T cell receptor beta chain was sequenced in a study of vaccination effects on CD4 cells after COVID-19. The CDR3 is 15 amino acids. The trim removed 2 bases at V and 1 base at J, leaving 3 bases unmatched. Germline loops: CDR1 MNHEY, CDR2 SVGAGI. Note on this clone: Its antigen is as yet unknown.

The method was immunoSEQ multiplex PCR; TCRdb's version includes in-frame clones alone and lacks a portion of them. The repertoire includes about 73,000 clones, roughly 74% of them detected once, and about 3.2% sits in the top ten. General study results and limits: Convalescent patients were few in the study, and early post-infection timepoints were absent. Substantial clonal contraction characterized both infection- and vaccine-induced clones late after vaccination.

Sequencing followed a ViraFEST assay step that expanded antigen-specific CD4+ T cells with viral peptide pools. When nine to ten days of culture had elapsed, CD4+ T cells were isolated. In the vaccine recipients, nucleocapsid antibodies were negative and there was no prior SARS-CoV-2 infection. For each well, 1.5 million to 2.5 million PBMC were cultured with about 9.4 IU/ml IL-2 and roughly 9.2 ug/ml peptides. Researchers swapped half the medium for IL-2 medium on both days 3 and 7. The source of this sequence is a human donor who received a COVID-19 vaccine. V gene TRBV6-5 combines with J gene TRBJ2-3; TRBD2 aligns across 7 bases. This specimen consisted of CD4+ T cells from PBMCs cultured with HCoV-NL63 spike peptides, obtained before COVID-19 vaccination. In nucleotides, the CDR3 is TGTGCCAGCAGTTACCAGCGGGGTCGCACAGATACGCAGTATTTT. As protein: CASSYQRGRTDTQYF.